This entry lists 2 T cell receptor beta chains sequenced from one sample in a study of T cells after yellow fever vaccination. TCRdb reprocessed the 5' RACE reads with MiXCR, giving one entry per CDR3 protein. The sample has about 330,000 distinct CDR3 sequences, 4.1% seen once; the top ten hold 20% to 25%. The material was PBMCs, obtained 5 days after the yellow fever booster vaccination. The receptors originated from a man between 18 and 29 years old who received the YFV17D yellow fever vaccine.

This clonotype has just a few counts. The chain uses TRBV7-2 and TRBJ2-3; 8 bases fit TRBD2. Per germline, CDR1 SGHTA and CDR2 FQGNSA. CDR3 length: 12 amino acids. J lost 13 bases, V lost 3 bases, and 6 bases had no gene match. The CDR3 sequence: CASSLTGTRKYF. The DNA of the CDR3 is TGTGCCAGCAGCTTGACCGGGACTAGGAAGTATTTT.

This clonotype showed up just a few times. CDR3 loop: CASSLRGQGETQYF. DNA of the CDR3: TGTGCCAGCAGTTTGCGGGGGCAGGGAGAGACCCAGTACTTC. This sequence joins TRBV28 and TRBJ2-5; D may be TRBD2 (7 bases). The ends were cut back, 3 bases at V and 4 bases at J, with 12 bases in the middle. The CDR3 runs to 14 residues. CDR1 is MDHEN, CDR2 SYDVKM, per germline.